This T cell receptor (beta chain) was recorded in a study of tumor-infiltrating lymphocytes in primary liver carcinoma. Starting from 450 to 500 ng of total RNA, TCR beta cDNA was produced with a primer in the constant region. Slightly modified ARM-PCR served as the procedure for the TCR beta libraries. These libraries came from three rounds of nested multiplex PCR. Use of TRBV1-TRBV30 forward primers with a C-beta reverse primer characterized the first two PCR rounds, which lasted approximately 11 cycles each. One entry per CDR3 protein results from TCRdb running MiXCR on the multiplex PCR reads. The repertoire holds under 90,000 distinct CDR3 sequences, with 55% to 85% as singletons. The source material, roughly 18-31 mg of unsorted bulk tissue, was used to co-extract RNA and DNA. CDR3 size: 14 residues. Study-wide findings and caveats: Only about 7.5-24% of top clones spanned all five tumor regions.

Regarding this clonotype: The antigen is not known. In this CDR3 the conserved last residue, phenylalanine or tryptophan, is missing, so a read error is likely.

Sample: liver tumor tissue from sampling region 1. The sample's subset: tumor region T1, superior pole. The TCR sequence derives from a man aged 35-49 years with primary liver carcinoma and hepatitis B virus infection. The chain combines TRBV12-3 or TRBV12-4 with TRBJ2-1, with D possibly matching TRBD1 (5 bases). CDR3 DNA: TGTGTCAGTACTACAGGTCAGTGGGGCAATGAGCAGTTCTTA. This gives the protein CVSTTGQWGNEQFL.